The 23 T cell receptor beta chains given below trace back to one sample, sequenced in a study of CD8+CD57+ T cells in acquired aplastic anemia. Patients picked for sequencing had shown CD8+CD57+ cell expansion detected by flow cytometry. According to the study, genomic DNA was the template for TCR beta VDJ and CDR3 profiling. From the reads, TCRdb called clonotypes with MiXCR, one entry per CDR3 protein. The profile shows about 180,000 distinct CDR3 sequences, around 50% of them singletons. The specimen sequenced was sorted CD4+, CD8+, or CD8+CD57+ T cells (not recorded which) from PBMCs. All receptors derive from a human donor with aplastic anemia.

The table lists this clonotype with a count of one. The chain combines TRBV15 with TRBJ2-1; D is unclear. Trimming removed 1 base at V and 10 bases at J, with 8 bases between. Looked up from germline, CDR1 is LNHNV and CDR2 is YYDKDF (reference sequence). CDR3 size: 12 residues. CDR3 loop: CATSRVSGEQFF. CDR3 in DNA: TGTGCCACCAGCAGAGTAAGTGGGGAGCAGTTCTTC.

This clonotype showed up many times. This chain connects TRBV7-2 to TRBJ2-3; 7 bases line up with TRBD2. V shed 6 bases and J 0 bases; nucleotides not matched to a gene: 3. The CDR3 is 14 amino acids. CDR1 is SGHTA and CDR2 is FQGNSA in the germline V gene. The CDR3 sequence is CASRLAPSTDTQYF. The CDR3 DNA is TGTGCCAGCAGACTAGCGCCTAGCACAGATACGCAGTATTTT.

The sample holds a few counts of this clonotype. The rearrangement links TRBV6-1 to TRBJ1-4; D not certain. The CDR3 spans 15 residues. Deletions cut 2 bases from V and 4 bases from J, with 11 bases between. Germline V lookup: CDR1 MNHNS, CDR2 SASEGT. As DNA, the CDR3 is TGTGCCAGCAGTGAAAACGCCGGGAATAATGAAAAACTGTTTTTT. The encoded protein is CASSENAGNNEKLFF.

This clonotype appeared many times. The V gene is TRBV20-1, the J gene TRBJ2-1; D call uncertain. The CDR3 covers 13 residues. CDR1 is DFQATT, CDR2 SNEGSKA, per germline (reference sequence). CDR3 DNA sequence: TGCAAGAAGGGCAGGAGCTCCTACAATGAGCAGTTCTTC. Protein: CKKGRSSYNEQFF.

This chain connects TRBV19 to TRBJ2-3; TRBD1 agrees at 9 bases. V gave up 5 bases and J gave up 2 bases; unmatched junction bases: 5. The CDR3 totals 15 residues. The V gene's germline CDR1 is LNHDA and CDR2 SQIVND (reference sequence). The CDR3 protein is CASSFGQGITDTQYF. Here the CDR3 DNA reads TGTGCCAGTAGTTTTGGACAGGGGATCACAGATACGCAGTATTTT.

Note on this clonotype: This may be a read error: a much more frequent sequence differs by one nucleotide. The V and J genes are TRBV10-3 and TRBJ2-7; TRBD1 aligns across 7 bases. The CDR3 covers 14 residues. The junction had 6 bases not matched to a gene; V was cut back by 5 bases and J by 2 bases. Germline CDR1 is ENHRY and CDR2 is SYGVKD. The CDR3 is CAISPPGQTYEQYF. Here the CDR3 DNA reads TGTGCCATCAGTCCTCCGGGACAGACCTACGAGCAGTACTTC.

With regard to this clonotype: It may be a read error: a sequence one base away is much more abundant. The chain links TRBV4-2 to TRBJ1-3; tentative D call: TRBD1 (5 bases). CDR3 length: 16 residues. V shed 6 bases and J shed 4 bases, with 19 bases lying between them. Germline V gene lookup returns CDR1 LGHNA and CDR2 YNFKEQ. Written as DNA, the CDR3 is TGTGCCAGCAGTCCCCTGCCGGGAGGGGACGGAAACACCATATATTTT. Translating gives CASSPLPGGDGNTIYF.

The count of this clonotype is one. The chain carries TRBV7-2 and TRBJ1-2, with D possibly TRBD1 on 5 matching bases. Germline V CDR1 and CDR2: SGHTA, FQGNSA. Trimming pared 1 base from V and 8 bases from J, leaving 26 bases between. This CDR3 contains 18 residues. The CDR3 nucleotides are TGTGCCAGCAGCTTAGTGCGGACGGCGGTCGAGTGGGGCCTCGGCTACACCTTC. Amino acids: CASSLVRTAVEWGLGYTF.

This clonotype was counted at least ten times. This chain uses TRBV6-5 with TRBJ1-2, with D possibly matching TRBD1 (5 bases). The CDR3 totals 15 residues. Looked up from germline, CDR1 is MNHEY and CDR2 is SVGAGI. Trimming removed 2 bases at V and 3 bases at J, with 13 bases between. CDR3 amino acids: CASSYGRDGDYGYTF. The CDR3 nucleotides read TGTGCCAGCAGTTACGGCAGGGATGGGGACTATGGCTACACCTTC.

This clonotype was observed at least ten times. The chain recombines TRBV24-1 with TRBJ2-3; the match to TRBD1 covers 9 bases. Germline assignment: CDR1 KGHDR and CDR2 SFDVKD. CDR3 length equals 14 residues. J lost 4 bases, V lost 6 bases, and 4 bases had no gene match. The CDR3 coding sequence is TGTGCCACCAGTCGGACAGGGGAAGCAGATACGCAGTATTTT. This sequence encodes CATSRTGEADTQYF.

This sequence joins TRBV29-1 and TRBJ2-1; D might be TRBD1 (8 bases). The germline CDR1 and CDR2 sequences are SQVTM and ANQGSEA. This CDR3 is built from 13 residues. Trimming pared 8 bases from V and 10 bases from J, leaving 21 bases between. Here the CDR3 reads CSLHKGGTGEQFF. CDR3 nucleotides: TGCAGCCTCCATAAGGGAGGGACAGGAGAGCAGTTCTTC.

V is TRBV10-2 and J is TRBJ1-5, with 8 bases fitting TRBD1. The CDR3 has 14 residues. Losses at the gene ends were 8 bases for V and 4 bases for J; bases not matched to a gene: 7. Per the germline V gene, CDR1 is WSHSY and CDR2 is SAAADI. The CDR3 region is CASGGQDLNQPQHF. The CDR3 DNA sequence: TGCGCCAGCGGGGGACAGGATCTGAATCAGCCCCAGCATTTT.

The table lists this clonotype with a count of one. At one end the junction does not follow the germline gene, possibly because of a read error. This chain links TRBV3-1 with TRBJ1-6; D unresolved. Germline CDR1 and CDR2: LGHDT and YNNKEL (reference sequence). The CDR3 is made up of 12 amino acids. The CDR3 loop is CASSQDRRRGDF. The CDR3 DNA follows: TGTGCCAGCAGCCAAGATCGACGGCGCGGAGACTTT.

The chain's CDR3 is CASSQDPGSYNEQFF. The CDR3 region has the DNA TGCGCCAGCAGCCAAGATCCCGGGTCCTACAATGAGCAGTTCTTC. The genes are TRBV4-3 and TRBJ2-1; the D is unclear. Between the trimmed V and J ends, which lost 0 bases and 1 base, there was a span of 7 bases. The CDR3 is 15 amino acids. CDR1 is LGHNA, CDR2 YSLEER, per germline.

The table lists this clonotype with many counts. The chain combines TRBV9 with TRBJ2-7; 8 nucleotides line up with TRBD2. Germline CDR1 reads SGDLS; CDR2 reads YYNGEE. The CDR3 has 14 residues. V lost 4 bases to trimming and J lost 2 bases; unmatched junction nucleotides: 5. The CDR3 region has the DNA TGTGCCAGCAGCTCACGCGGGGGGACCTACGAGCAGTACTTC. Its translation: CASSSRGGTYEQYF.

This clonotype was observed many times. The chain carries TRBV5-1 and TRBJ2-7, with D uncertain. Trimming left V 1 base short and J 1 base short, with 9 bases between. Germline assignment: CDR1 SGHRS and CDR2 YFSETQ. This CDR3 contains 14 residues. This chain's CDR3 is CASSLRGPSYEQYF. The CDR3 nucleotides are TGCGCCAGCAGCTTGAGAGGACCTTCCTACGAGCAGTACTTC. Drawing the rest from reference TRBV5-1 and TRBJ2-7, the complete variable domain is KAGVTQTPRYLIKTRGQQVTLSCSPISGHRSVSWYQQTPGQGLQFLFEYFSETQRNKGNFPGRFSGRQFSNSRSEMNVSTLELGDSALYLCASSLRGPSYEQYFGPGTRLTVT.

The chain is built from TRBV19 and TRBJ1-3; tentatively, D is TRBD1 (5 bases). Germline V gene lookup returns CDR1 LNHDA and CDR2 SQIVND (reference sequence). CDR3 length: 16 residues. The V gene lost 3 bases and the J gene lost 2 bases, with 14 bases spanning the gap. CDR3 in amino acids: CASSMAGNAPGNTIYF. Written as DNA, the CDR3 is TGTGCCAGTAGTATGGCAGGGAATGCTCCTGGAAACACCATATATTTT.

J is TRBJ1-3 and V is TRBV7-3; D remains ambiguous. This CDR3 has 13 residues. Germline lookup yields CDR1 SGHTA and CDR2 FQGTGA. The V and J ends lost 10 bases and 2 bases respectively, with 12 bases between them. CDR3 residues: CATSEGPGNTIYF. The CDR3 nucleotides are TGTGCCACCTCGGAGGGCCCTGGAAACACCATATATTTT.

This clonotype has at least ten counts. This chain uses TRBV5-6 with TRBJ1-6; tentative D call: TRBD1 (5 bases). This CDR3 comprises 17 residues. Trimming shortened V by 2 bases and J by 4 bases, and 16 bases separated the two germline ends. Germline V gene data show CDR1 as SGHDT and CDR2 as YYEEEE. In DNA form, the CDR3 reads TGTGCCAGCAGCTTCGTTCCGGGTGGGGGGTATAATTCACCCCTCCACTTT. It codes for CASSFVPGGGYNSPLHF.

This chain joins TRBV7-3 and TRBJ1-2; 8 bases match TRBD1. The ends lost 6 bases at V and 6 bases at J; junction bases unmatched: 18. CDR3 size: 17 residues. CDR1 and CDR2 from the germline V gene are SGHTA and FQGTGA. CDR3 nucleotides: TGTGCCAGCAGTCCAGGGCCGACTGACAGGGGCGGTGATGGCTACACCTTC. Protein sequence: CASSPGPTDRGGDGYTF. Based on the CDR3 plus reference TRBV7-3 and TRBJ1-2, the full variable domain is GAGVSQTPSNKVTEKGKYVELRCDPISGHTALYWYRQSLGQGPEFLIYFQGTGAADDSGLPNDRFFAVRPEGSVSTLKIQRTERGDSAVYLCASSPGPTDRGGDGYTFGSGTRLTVV.

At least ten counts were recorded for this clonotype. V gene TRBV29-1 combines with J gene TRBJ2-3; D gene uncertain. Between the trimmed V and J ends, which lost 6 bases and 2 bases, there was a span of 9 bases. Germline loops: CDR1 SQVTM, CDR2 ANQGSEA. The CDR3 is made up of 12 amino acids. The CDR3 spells CSVSDPTDTQYF. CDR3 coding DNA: TGCAGCGTCTCAGACCCCACAGATACGCAGTATTTT.

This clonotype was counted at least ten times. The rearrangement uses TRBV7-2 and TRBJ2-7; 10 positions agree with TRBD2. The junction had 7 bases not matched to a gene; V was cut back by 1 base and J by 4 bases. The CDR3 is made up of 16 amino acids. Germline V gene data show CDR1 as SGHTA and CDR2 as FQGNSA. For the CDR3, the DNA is TGTGCCAGCAGCTTAGTAGCGGGGGGAAGTAGGTACGAGCAGTACTTC. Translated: CASSLVAGGSRYEQYF.

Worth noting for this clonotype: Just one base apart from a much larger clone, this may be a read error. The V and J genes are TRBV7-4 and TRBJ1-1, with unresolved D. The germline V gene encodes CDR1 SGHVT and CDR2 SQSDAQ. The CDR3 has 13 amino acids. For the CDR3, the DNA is TGTGCCGGCAGCCGGAGCGGGAACACTGAAGCTTTCTTT. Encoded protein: CAGSRSGNTEAFF.